This T cell receptor beta chain emerged from a study of blood T cell repertoires in COVID-19. The J segment lost 1 base and the V segment lost 5 bases, leaving 11 bases of the junction unmatched. Germline V gene sequence: CDR1 MNHNY, CDR2 SVGAGI (reference sequence). This CDR3 spans 16 amino acids. Sequencing was performed with immunoSEQ multiplex PCR; in TCRdb, only in-frame clones are kept and a portion is missing. The table shows some 200,000 clones, with approximately 84% occurring only once. The V gene is TRBV6-6, the J gene TRBJ2-7; 7 positions agree with TRBD2. Sequenced sample: PBMCs or T cells enriched from blood (not recorded which). This TCR was sampled from a man aged 35-49 years who had recovered from COVID-19. The CDR3 DNA reads TGTGCCAGCAGTCCCCGGTTGGAGCGGGGATCCTACGAGCAGTACTTC. This translates into CASSPRLERGSYEQYF.